A selection of T cell receptor beta chains follows, all from one sample in a study of blood T cell repertoires in COVID-19. TCRdb keeps only in-frame clones here, not all; method: immunoSEQ multiplex PCR. The top ten clones hold roughly 7.9% of a sample with nearly 30,000 clones, around nine tenths of them seen once. Sequencing was done on a sample of peripheral blood. All receptors come from a man between 65 and 85 years old with active or convalescent COVID-19. Each CDR3 is given with its conserved first and last residue. D genes are given only for firm matches. Clone sizes are given selectively: once, few, many, or a class where the clone is expanded.

cdr3_nt	cdr3_aa	d_call	v_call	j_call	clone_size
TGTGCCAGCAGTTACAGGGGTATCGGCTACGAGCAGTACTTC	CASSYRGIGYEQYF	.	TRBV6-5	TRBJ2-7	.
TGTGCCAGCAGCCCCCAGGTCGGGGGATCCTACGAGCAGTACTTC	CASSPQVGGSYEQYF	.	TRBV7-6	TRBJ2-7	.
TGTGCCAGCAGTTACGCTCGCCAGGGTGGCAATGAGCAGTTCTTC	CASSYARQGGNEQFF	.	TRBV6-2/TRBV6-3	TRBJ2-1	.
TGTGCCAGCAGTTCGTTTGCGGGAGGCATACAAGAGACCCAGTACTTC	CASSSFAGGIQETQYF	TRBD2	TRBV27	TRBJ2-5	.
TGTGCCAGCAGCGACGACAGAGGTCGAGTAGCTTTCTTT	CASSDDRGRVAFF	.	TRBV3-1/TRBV3-2	TRBJ1-1	.
TGTGCCAGCAGCGCCCATCTGAGGGAGGGGGAGACCCAGTACTTC	CASSAHLREGETQYF	TRBD2	TRBV11-2	TRBJ2-5	.
TGTGCCAGCAGCTTGGATGTCCCAGAGAGGACTGAAGCTTTCTTT	CASSLDVPERTEAFF	.	TRBV5-5	TRBJ1-1	.
TGTGCCAGCAGTTTCTTTCAGGGGCTAGGGAACACTGAAGCTTTCTTT	CASSFFQGLGNTEAFF	.	TRBV28	TRBJ1-1	.
TGTGCCAGCAGTGGGACAGGGTCTGTCGGCAATCAGCCCCAGCATTTT	CASSGTGSVGNQPQHF	TRBD1	TRBV2	TRBJ1-5	few
TGTGCCTGGACAAGGGGGATGAAAGATACGCAGTATTTT	CAWTRGMKDTQYF	.	TRBV30	TRBJ2-3	.
TGTGCCAGCAGTTACAGTTTTGGGGAGATTAATAGCAATCAGCCCCAGCATTTT	CASSYSFGEINSNQPQHF	.	TRBV6-2/TRBV6-3	TRBJ1-5	.
TGTGCCAGCAGCTTCGACAGGGGGTGGTCAGATACGCAGTATTTT	CASSFDRGWSDTQYF	TRBD1	TRBV7-2	TRBJ2-3	.
TGTGCCAGCAGCTCATGGACAGGGGCCATTTCGTATGGCTACACCTTC	CASSSWTGAISYGYTF	TRBD1	TRBV7-2	TRBJ1-2	.
TGTGCCAGCTCAAGTTCGGGTAGCAATCAGCCCCAGCATTTT	CASSSSGSNQPQHF	.	TRBV18	TRBJ1-5	once
TGCAGTGCTAGCCCACTCTATGGCTACACCTTC	CSASPLYGYTF	.	TRBV20-1	TRBJ1-2	.
TGTGCCAGCTCTCAGGGGTGGGCCAACGTCCTGACTTTC	CASSQGWANVLTF	.	TRBV6-5	TRBJ2-6	.
TGTGCTAGTGGTTTGGGGGCGGGGCCCACCGGGGAGCTGTTTTTT	CASGLGAGPTGELFF	.	TRBV12-5	TRBJ2-2	.
TGTGCCAGCTCCCCGCCGGGCTCTGGAAACACCATATATTTT	CASSPPGSGNTIYF	.	TRBV18	TRBJ1-3	.
TGTGCCAGTAGTATAGGCGAGGGCAATCAGCCCCAGCATTTT	CASSIGEGNQPQHF	.	TRBV19	TRBJ1-5	.
TGTGCCAGCAGTTACAAGGGACTGAACACCGGGGAGCTGTTTTTT	CASSYKGLNTGELFF	.	TRBV6-5	TRBJ2-2	.
TGTGCCAGCAGCTCCGGTAGCTCCTATAATTCACCCCTCCACTTT	CASSSGSSYNSPLHF	.	TRBV7-2	TRBJ1-6	once
TGTGCCAGCAGCCCAGGGGTGCGTCAGCCCCAGCATTTT	CASSPGVRQPQHF	.	TRBV6-6	TRBJ1-5	.
TGTGCCAGCGCCGGGTACAGGGGGGATACGCAGTATTTT	CASAGYRGDTQYF	TRBD1	TRBV12-3/TRBV12-4	TRBJ2-3	.
TGTGCCAGCAGCCAAGATAGGGGAAAAGAGACCCAGTACTTC	CASSQDRGKETQYF	.	TRBV4-2	TRBJ2-5	.
TGTGCCAGCAGATCCGACAGGGACTTCTACGAGCAGTACTTC	CASRSDRDFYEQYF	.	TRBV7-2	TRBJ2-7	.
TGTGCCAGCAGCCAAGCCGACAGGGTTCTCCTTGGCTACACCTTC	CASSQADRVLLGYTF	TRBD1	TRBV3-1/TRBV3-2	TRBJ1-2	.
TGTGCCAGCAGGATAAACATCGGAGGAGAGACCCAGTACTTC	CASRINIGGETQYF	.	TRBV6-5	TRBJ2-5	.
TGTGCCAGCGGATGGTCGGGGTCTGAGACCCAGTACTTC	CASGWSGSETQYF	.	TRBV11-2	TRBJ2-5	.
TGTGCCAGCAGCCTGACAGGGGCGAACACTGAAGCTTTCTTT	CASSLTGANTEAFF	TRBD1	TRBV7-9	TRBJ1-1	.
TGTGCCAGCAGCTTCCCGGGACAGGGAGGGTTTAATGGCTACACCTTC	CASSFPGQGGFNGYTF	TRBD1	TRBV5-5	TRBJ1-2	.